The 9 T cell receptor beta chains below were found in one sample sequenced in a study of OX40 agonist ivuxolimab in advanced cancers. The method was immunoSEQ multiplex PCR; TCRdb's version includes in-frame clones alone and lacks a portion of them. The repertoire holds 100,000 or so clones, with about 89% as singletons. The sequenced sample was CD4+ or CD8+ T cells sorted from blood, obtained in a trial of the OX40 agonist ivuxolimab. The receptors were gathered from an adult with an advanced solid tumor such as melanoma, head and neck, liver or kidney cancer.

The sample holds one count of this clone. The rearrangement links TRBV7-8 to TRBJ2-3, with D perhaps TRBD1 (7 bases). In germline, CDR1 is SGHVS, CDR2 FQNEAQ. V gave up 1 base and J gave up 6 bases, with 14 bases separating them. The CDR3 extends over 15 amino acids. CDR3: CASSLVGQGGDTQYF. The CDR3 DNA is TGTGCCAGCAGCTTAGTTGGTCAGGGGGGCGATACGCAGTATTTT. The full variable domain, its missing parts supplied by reference TRBV7-8 and TRBJ2-3, is GAGVSQSPRYKVAKRGQDVALRCDPISGHVSLFWYQQALGQGPEFLTYFQNEAQLDKSGLPSDRFFAERPEGSVSTLKIQRTQQEDSAVYLCASSLVGQGGDTQYFGPGTRLTVL.

The V call is TRBV5-3, the J call TRBJ2-7; TRBD1 agrees at 7 bases. TRBV5-3 is reported as an ORF; its role is uncertain. CDR3 size: 15 residues. After removal of 4 bases from V and 3 bases from J, the junction contained 10 bases not matched to a gene. CDR3 residues: CARSVRNRDSYEQYF. The DNA for the CDR3 is TGTGCCAGAAGCGTACGAAACCGGGACAGCTACGAGCAGTACTTC.

The rearrangement links TRBV6-5 to TRBJ2-7; 9 bases fit TRBD1. This CDR3 contains 15 residues. J lost 7 bases, V lost 6 bases, and 13 bases had no gene match. Germline assignment: CDR1 MNHEY and CDR2 SVGAGI. CDR3: CASSYTRTGVKEQYF. The CDR3 DNA reads as TGTGCCAGCAGCTACACAAGGACAGGGGTTAAAGAGCAGTACTTC.

The rearrangement joins TRBV28 to TRBJ2-7, with D tentatively TRBD2 (6 bases). Between the trimmed V and J ends, which lost 5 bases and 3 bases, there was a span of 14 bases. From germline, CDR1 is MDHEN and CDR2 SYDVKM. The CDR3 spans 14 residues. CDR3 nucleotide sequence: TGTGCCAGCAGTATACTAGCTGGACTCTACGAGCAGTACTTC. Encoded protein: CASSILAGLYEQYF.

As regards this clone: At one end, the junction sequence differs from germline, possibly due to a read error. This sequence joins TRBV29-1 and TRBJ1-1; possibly TRBD1 for D (5 bases). The CDR3 runs 14 residues. Germline CDR1 is SQVTM and CDR2 is ANQGSEA. The CDR3 coding sequence is TGCAGCGTCGAAGTCCCGAAAAGGGGCACTGAAGCTTTCTTT. This encodes CSVEVPKRGTEAFF.

This clone was recorded once. The V gene is TRBV7-9, the J gene TRBJ2-1; TRBD2 matches at 11 bases. This CDR3 is built from 18 residues. The V gene end was trimmed by 5 bases and the J gene end by 4 bases; junction bases not matched to a gene: 13. Germline values: CDR1 SEHNR, CDR2 FQNEAQ (reference sequence). CDR3 residues: CASSPSIRLAGIYNEQFF. CDR3 DNA: TGTGCCAGCAGCCCATCAATCAGACTAGCGGGGATATACAATGAGCAGTTCTTC. The variable domain in full, completed from reference TRBV7-9 and TRBJ2-1, reads DTGVSQNPRHKITKRGQNVTFRCDPISEHNRLYWYRQTLGQGPEFLTYFQNEAQLEKSRLLSDRFSAERPKGSFSTLEIQRTEQGDSAMYLCASSPSIRLAGIYNEQFFGPGTRLTVL.

In this sample, this clone turned up once. V is TRBV28 and J is TRBJ2-3, with D perhaps matching TRBD2 (5 bases). V lost 6 bases and J 3 bases, leaving 19 bases between the germline ends. The length of the CDR3 is 16 residues. The germline V gene encodes CDR1 MDHEN and CDR2 SYDVKM. DNA of the CDR3: TGTGCCAGCAGCCCCCGAGGGAGAAAACGGACAGATACGCAGTATTTT. It is translated as CASSPRGRKRTDTQYF.

This chain connects TRBV6-1 to TRBJ1-6; D gene uncertain. Germline CDR1 reads MNHNS; CDR2 reads SASEGT. V lost 6 bases to trimming and J lost 7 bases, with 7 bases between them. The CDR3 is 12 residues long. As DNA, the CDR3 is TGTGCCAGCAGAGAGGTAAATTCACCCCTCCACTTT. Amino acid sequence: CASREVNSPLHF.

The chain uses TRBV7-9 and TRBJ1-4; no clear D gene. V lost 2 bases to trimming and J lost 8 bases, with 18 bases between them. Germline V gene lookup returns CDR1 SEHNR and CDR2 FQNEAQ (reference sequence). The CDR3 has 16 amino acids. The CDR3 spells CASSLKMVEPREKLFF. DNA for the CDR3: TGTGCCAGCAGCTTAAAGATGGTGGAGCCCAGGGAAAAACTGTTTTTT.